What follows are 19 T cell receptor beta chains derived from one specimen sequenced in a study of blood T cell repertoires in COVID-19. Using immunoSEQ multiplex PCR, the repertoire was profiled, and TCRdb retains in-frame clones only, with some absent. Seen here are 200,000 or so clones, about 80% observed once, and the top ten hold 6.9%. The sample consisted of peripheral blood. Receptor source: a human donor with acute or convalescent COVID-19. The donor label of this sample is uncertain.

In nucleotides, the CDR3 is TGTGCCAGCAGCCAAGAGCGCGGGGCGGGGGGCTACACCTTC. This translates into CASSQERGAGGYTF. This chain connects TRBV3-1 (or the pseudogene TRBV3-2) to TRBJ1-2, with a tentative D call TRBD1 (5 bases). The CDR3 extends over 14 amino acids. Trimming pared 0 bases from V and 8 bases from J, leaving 13 bases between. Germline V gene lookup returns CDR1 LGHDT and CDR2 YNNKEL (reference sequence).

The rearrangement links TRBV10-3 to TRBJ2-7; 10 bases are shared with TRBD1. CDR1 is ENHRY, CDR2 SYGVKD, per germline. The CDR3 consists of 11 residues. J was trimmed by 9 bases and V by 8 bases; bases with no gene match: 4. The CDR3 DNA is TGTGCCATCTCCGGGACAGGGGTGCAGTACTTC. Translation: CAISGTGVQYF.

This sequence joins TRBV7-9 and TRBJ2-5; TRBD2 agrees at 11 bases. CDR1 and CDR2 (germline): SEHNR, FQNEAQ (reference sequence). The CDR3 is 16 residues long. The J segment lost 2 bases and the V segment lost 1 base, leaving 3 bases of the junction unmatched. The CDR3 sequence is CASSLGLAGGQETQYF. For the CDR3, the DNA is TGTGCCAGCAGCTTAGGGCTAGCGGGAGGTCAAGAGACCCAGTACTTC.

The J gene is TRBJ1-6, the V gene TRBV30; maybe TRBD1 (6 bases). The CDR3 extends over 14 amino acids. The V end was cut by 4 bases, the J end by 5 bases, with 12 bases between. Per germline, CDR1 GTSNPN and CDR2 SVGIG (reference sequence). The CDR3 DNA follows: TGTGCCTGGAAGGGGGAACCGAATAATTCACCCCTCCACTTT. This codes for CAWKGEPNNSPLHF.

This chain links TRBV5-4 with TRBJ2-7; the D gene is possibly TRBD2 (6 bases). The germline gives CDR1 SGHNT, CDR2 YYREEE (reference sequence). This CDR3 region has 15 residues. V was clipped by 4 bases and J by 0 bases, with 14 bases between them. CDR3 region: CASSPGLLSSYEQYF. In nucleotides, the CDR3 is TGTGCCAGCAGCCCGGGACTGCTGAGCTCCTACGAGCAGTACTTC. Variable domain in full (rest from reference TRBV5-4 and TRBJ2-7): ETGVTQSPTHLIKTRGQQVTLRCSSQSGHNTVSWYQQALGQGPQFIFQYYREEENGRGNFPPRFSGLQFPNYSSELNVNALELDDSALYLCASSPGLLSSYEQYFGPGTRLTVT.

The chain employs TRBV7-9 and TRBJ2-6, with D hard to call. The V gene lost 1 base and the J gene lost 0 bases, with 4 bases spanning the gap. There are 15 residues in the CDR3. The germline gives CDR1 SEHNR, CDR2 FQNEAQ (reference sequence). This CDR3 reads CASSLGHSGANVLTF. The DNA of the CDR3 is TGTGCCAGCAGCTTAGGACACTCTGGGGCCAACGTCCTGACTTTC.

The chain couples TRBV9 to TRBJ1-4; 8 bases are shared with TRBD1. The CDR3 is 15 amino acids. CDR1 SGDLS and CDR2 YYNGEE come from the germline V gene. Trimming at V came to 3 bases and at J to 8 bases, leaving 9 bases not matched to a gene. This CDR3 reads CASSARGQEGEKLFF. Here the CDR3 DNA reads TGTGCCAGCAGCGCCAGGGGGCAGGAGGGGGAAAAACTGTTTTTT.

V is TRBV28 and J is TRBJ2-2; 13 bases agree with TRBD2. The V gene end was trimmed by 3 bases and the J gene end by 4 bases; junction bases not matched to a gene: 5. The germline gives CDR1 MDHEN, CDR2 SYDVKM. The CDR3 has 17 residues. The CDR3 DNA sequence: TGTGCCAGCAGTTTCTGGGGACTAGCGGGAAGCACCGGGGAGCTGTTTTTT. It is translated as CASSFWGLAGSTGELFF.

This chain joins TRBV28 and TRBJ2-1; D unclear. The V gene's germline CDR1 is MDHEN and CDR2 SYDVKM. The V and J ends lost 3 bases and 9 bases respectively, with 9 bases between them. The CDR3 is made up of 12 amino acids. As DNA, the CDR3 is TGTGCCAGCAGTTTTCCAAGCTTTGAGCAGTTCTTC. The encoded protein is CASSFPSFEQFF.

The CDR3 sequence is CASTSSGTGGEVGNQPQHF. The CDR3 DNA follows: TGTGCCAGTACTTCGTCCGGGACAGGGGGCGAAGTTGGCAATCAGCCCCAGCATTTT. This chain connects TRBV19 to TRBJ1-5; 12 bases fit TRBD1. This CDR3 spans 19 amino acids. V was pared by 7 bases and J by 2 bases, with 15 bases of the junction left unmatched. Germline V gene lookup returns CDR1 LNHDA and CDR2 SQIVND (reference sequence).

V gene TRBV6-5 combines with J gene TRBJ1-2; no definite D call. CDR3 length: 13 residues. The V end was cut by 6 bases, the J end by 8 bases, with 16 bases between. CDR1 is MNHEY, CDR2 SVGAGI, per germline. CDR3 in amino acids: CASSWTVTSGYTF. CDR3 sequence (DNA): TGTGCCAGCAGCTGGACTGTAACGAGCGGCTACACCTTC.

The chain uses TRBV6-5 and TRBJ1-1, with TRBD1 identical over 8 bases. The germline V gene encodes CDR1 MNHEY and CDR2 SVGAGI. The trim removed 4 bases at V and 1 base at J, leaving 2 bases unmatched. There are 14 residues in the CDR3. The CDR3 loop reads CASSSTGGNTEAFF. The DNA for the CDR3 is TGTGCCAGCAGTTCTACAGGGGGGAACACTGAAGCTTTCTTT.

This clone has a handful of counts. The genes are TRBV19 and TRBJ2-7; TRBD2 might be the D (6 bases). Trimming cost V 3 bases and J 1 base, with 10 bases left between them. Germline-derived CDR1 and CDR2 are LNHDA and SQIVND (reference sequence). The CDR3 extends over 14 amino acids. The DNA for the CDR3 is TGTGCCAGTAGTATCGGGAGTACTTCCTACGAGCAGTACTTC. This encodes CASSIGSTSYEQYF.

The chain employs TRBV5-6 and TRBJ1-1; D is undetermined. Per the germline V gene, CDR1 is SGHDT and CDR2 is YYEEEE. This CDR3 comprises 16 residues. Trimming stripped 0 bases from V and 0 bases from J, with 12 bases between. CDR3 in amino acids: CASSLGPRGVNTEAFF. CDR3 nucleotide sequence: TGTGCCAGCAGCTTGGGACCCCGCGGGGTGAACACTGAAGCTTTCTTT.

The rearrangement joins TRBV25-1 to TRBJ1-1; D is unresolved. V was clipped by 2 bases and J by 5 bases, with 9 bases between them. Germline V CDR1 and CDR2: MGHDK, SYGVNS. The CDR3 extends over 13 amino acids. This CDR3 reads CASSELGRTEAFF. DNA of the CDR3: TGTGCCAGCAGTGAACTGGGCCGGACTGAAGCTTTCTTT.

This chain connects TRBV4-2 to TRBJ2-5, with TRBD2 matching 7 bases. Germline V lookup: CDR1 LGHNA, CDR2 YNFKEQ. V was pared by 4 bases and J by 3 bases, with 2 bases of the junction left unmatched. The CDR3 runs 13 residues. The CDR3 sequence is CASSLGLEETQYF. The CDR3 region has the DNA TGTGCCAGCAGCCTTGGACTAGAAGAGACCCAGTACTTC.

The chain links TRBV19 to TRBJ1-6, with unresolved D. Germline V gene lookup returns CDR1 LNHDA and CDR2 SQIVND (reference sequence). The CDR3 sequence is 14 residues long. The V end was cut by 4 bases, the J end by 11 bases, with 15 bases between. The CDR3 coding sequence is TGTGCCAGTAGTACACCGGGAGTTATAACACCCCTCCACTTT. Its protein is CASSTPGVITPLHF.

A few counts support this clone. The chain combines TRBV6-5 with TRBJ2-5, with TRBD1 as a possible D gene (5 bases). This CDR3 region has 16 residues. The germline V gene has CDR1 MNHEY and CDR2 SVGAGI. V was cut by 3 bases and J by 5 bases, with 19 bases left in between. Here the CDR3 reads CASSYSWTMPFETQYF. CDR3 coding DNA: TGTGCCAGCAGTTATAGTTGGACAATGCCTTTCGAGACCCAGTACTTC.

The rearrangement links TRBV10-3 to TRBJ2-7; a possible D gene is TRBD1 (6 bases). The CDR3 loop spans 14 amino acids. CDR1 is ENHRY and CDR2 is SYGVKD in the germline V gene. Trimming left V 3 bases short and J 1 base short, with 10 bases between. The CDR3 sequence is CAISDLQGSYEQYF. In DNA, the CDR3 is TGTGCCATCAGTGATTTACAGGGATCCTACGAGCAGTACTTC.